These 18 T cell receptor beta chains were sequenced from one sample in a study of PD-1 blockade in classical Hodgkin lymphoma. Produced via immunoSEQ multiplex PCR; TCRdb's table is partial and in-frame only. The profile covers 99,000 or so clones, with approximately 89% appearing a single time and roughly 20% taken by the ten largest. Time point: cycle 4 day 1 (C4D1), after 6 weeks of nivolumab. Relapse after autologous stem cell transplantation occurred in every patient, and brentuximab vedotin exposure varied. The sequencing here drew on peripheral blood mononuclear cells (PBMCs), taken before the fourth cycle of nivolumab. These receptors all stem from a human donor with classical Hodgkin lymphoma.

The sample holds one count of this clone. This sequence joins TRBV5-4 and TRBJ2-3; 7 bases align to TRBD1. Germline values: CDR1 SGHNT, CDR2 YYREEE (reference sequence). This CDR3 comprises 14 residues. Unmatched junction bases numbered 4, after V lost 0 bases and J lost 6 bases. The DNA of the CDR3 is TGTGCCAGCAGCTTGGAAGGGACAGCGGATACGCAGTATTTT. Amino acids: CASSLEGTADTQYF.

The V call is TRBV6-5, the J call TRBJ2-5; 10 bases match TRBD1. Germline lookup yields CDR1 MNHEY and CDR2 SVGAGI. V lost 6 bases and J lost 3; bases outside the gene matches: 7. This CDR3 contains 15 residues. The CDR3 sequence is CASSQTGGPKETQYF. For the CDR3, the DNA is TGTGCCAGCAGCCAGACAGGGGGCCCTAAAGAGACCCAGTACTTC.

Only a few counts were recorded for this clone. The gene calls are TRBV25-1 and TRBJ2-5; TRBD1 agrees at 9 bases. The CDR3 loop spans 15 amino acids. The germline CDR1 and CDR2 sequences are MGHDK and SYGVNS. V shed 1 base, J shed 2 bases, and the junction held 2 bases outside the gene matches. The CDR3 sequence: CASSEWGTGQETQYF. Here the CDR3 DNA reads TGTGCCAGCAGTGAATGGGGGACAGGGCAAGAGACCCAGTACTTC.

The CDR3, as DNA: TGTGCCAGCAGTTTATCAAAGCAGTACTTC. Residues: CASSLSKQYF. The chain couples TRBV27 to TRBJ2-7; D is unresolved. Per germline, CDR1 MNHEY and CDR2 SMNVEV (reference sequence). V lost 0 bases to trimming and J lost 8 bases, with 2 bases between them. This CDR3 contains 10 residues.

The sample holds a few counts of this clone. V and J are TRBV30 and TRBJ2-1; D is possibly TRBD2 (6 bases). Germline CDR1 is GTSNPN and CDR2 is SVGIG (reference sequence). The germline V and J ends were trimmed by 3 bases and 0 bases, with 15 bases remaining between them. The CDR3 runs to 16 residues. In DNA form, the CDR3 reads TGTGCCTGGAGCCCCTTGGCGGGGAGCTCCTACAATGAGCAGTTCTTC. Translating gives CAWSPLAGSSYNEQFF. The complete variable domain, with remaining parts taken from reference TRBV30 and TRBJ2-1, reads SQTIHQWPATLVQPVGSPLSLECTVEGTSNPNLYWYRQAAGRGLQLLFYSVGIGQISSEVPQNLSASRPQDRQFILSSKKLLLSDSGFYLCAWSPLAGSSYNEQFFGPGTRLTVL.

The V gene is TRBV5-4, the J gene TRBJ2-3; TRBD2 matches at 12 bases. J lost 1 base, V lost 4 bases, and 10 bases had no gene match. The germline CDR1 and CDR2 sequences are SGHNT and YYREEE (reference sequence). The CDR3 has 18 residues. The CDR3 bases are TGTGCCAGCAGCCTGACGACTAGCGGGAGACGGGGCACAGATACGCAGTATTTT. Encoded protein: CASSLTTSGRRGTDTQYF.

The rearrangement links TRBV30 to TRBJ1-4, with unresolved D. Germline values: CDR1 GTSNPN, CDR2 SVGIG (reference sequence). V gave up 2 bases and J gave up 4 bases, with 17 bases separating them. The CDR3 is 16 amino acids. For the CDR3, the DNA is TGTGCCTGGAGTCCCCCTAGCGGGTTTGGTAATGAAAAACTGTTTTTT. The encoded protein is CAWSPPSGFGNEKLFF. Full variable domain (missing parts from reference TRBV30 and TRBJ1-4): SQTIHQWPATLVQPVGSPLSLECTVEGTSNPNLYWYRQAAGRGLQLLFYSVGIGQISSEVPQNLSASRPQDRQFILSSKKLLLSDSGFYLCAWSPPSGFGNEKLFFGSGTQLSVL.

DNA for the CDR3: TGTGCCAGCAGTTTGGGACGGCTCTCCTACGAGCAGTACTTC. This codes for CASSLGRLSYEQYF. The chain is built from TRBV27 and TRBJ2-7; D tentatively fits TRBD1 or TRBD2 (5 bases each). Germline CDR1 is MNHEY and CDR2 is SMNVEV (reference sequence). V lost 3 bases and J lost 0, with 9 bases in between. The CDR3 covers 14 residues.

This chain connects TRBV2 to TRBJ2-2; TRBD2 agrees at 13 bases. The V gene's germline CDR1 is SNHLY and CDR2 FYNNEI. The V gene end was trimmed by 3 bases and the J gene end by 8 bases; junction bases not matched to a gene: 6. This CDR3 spans 16 amino acids. The CDR3 DNA sequence: TGTGCCAGCAGTGACGGACTAGCGGGAGCTCGTGGGGAGCTGTTTTTT. This gives the protein CASSDGLAGARGELFF.

Details on this clone: Different DNA sequences within this sample yield the same CDR3. The V and J genes are TRBV7-2 and TRBJ2-5; D gene unclear. V lost 2 bases, J lost 5 bases, and 9 bases lay in between. The CDR3 is made up of 13 amino acids. Germline values: CDR1 SGHTA, CDR2 FQGNSA. CDR3 in amino acids: CASSLSFSETQYF. The CDR3, as DNA: TGTGCCAGCAGCTTATCGTTTTCCGAGACCCAGTACTTC.

V and J are TRBV6-1 and TRBJ2-3; 10 bases are shared with TRBD2. After removal of 3 bases from V and 4 bases from J, the junction contained 4 bases not matched to a gene. CDR1 is MNHNS and CDR2 is SASEGT in the germline V gene. CDR3 length: 15 amino acids. DNA for the CDR3: TGTGCCAGCAGTGAGGGACTAGCGTTTTCAGATACGCAGTATTTT. Its translation is CASSEGLAFSDTQYF.

This clone was seen just once. The chain uses TRBV5-5 and TRBJ2-7, with D maybe TRBD1 (6 bases). Trimming shortened V by 3 bases and J by 0 bases, and 10 bases separated the two germline ends. The CDR3 loop spans 14 amino acids. The V gene's germline CDR1 is SGHKS and CDR2 YYEKEE (reference sequence). CDR3 loop: CASSWDMSSYEQYF. CDR3 DNA: TGTGCCAGCAGCTGGGACATGTCCTCCTACGAGCAGTACTTC.

As to this clone: At one end the junction does not follow the germline gene, possibly because of a read error. This chain connects TRBV7-7 to TRBJ2-7; TRBD2 aligns across 7 bases. Germline CDR1 and CDR2: SSHAT and FNYEAQ (reference sequence). CDR3 size: 14 residues. The CDR3 spells CASSPGLGAYEQYF. The CDR3 bases are TGTGCTAGCAGCCCCGGACTAGGGGCCTACGAGCAGTACTTC.

V gene TRBV5-8 combines with J gene TRBJ1-3; D ambiguous. Trimming pared 0 bases from V and 6 bases from J, leaving 10 bases between. Germline lookup yields CDR1 SGHTS and CDR2 YDEGEE. The CDR3 has 14 residues. CDR3 bases: TGTGCCAGCAGCTTGGAGGGAGTCGCAAACACCATATATTTT. Its protein product is CASSLEGVANTIYF.

The chain joins TRBV11-3 to TRBJ2-3; no clear D gene. This CDR3 is built from 12 residues. Per the germline V gene, CDR1 is SGHNT and CDR2 is YENEEA. The V and J ends lost 4 bases and 12 bases respectively, with 14 bases between them. This chain's CDR3 is CASSSPPGGQYF. CDR3 DNA: TGTGCCAGCAGCTCCCCTCCAGGTGGACAGTATTTT. Drawing the rest from reference TRBV11-3 and TRBJ2-3, the complete variable domain is EAGVVQSPRYKIIEKKQPVAFWCNPISGHNTLYWYLQNLGQGPELLIRYENEEAVDDSQLPKDRFSAERLKGVDSTLKIQPAELGDSAVYLCASSSPPGGQYFGPGTRLTVL.

This sequence joins TRBV2 and TRBJ2-7, with 11 nucleotides matching TRBD2. V lost 6 bases and J lost 5; bases outside the gene matches: 15. Germline V CDR1 and CDR2: SNHLY, FYNNEI. This CDR3 is built from 17 residues. The CDR3 is CASSSASRLAGLNEQYF. In nucleotides, the CDR3 is TGTGCCAGCAGCTCTGCGAGTAGACTAGCGGGATTAAACGAGCAGTACTTC.

V usage is TRBV6-5 and J usage is TRBJ1-1; the D gene is possibly TRBD1 (5 bases). The germline V and J ends were trimmed by 6 bases and 1 base, with 9 bases remaining between them. The CDR3 consists of 13 residues. Germline lookup yields CDR1 MNHEY and CDR2 SVGAGI. Here the CDR3 reads CASRKTGNTEAFF. The CDR3 DNA reads as TGTGCCAGCAGGAAAACAGGGAACACTGAAGCTTTCTTT.

The chain uses TRBV5-1 and TRBJ2-3, with 8 bases that match TRBD1. Trimming at V came to 0 bases and at J to 4 bases, leaving 7 bases not matched to a gene. Germline CDR1 SGHRS, CDR2 YFSETQ. The CDR3 covers 16 residues. The CDR3 DNA is TGCGCCAGCAGCTTGGGGCCCAGGGGGCTCGCAGATACGCAGTATTTT. Translation gives CASSLGPRGLADTQYF. The complete variable domain, with remaining parts taken from reference TRBV5-1 and TRBJ2-3, reads KAGVTQTPRYLIKTRGQQVTLSCSPISGHRSVSWYQQTPGQGLQFLFEYFSETQRNKGNFPGRFSGRQFSNSRSEMNVSTLELGDSALYLCASSLGPRGLADTQYFGPGTRLTVL.